This is a list of T cell receptor beta chains from one sample in a study of blood T cell repertoires in COVID-19. The data were produced by immunoSEQ multiplex PCR, yet TCRdb's version contains in-frame clones alone and is incomplete. The sample shows about 24,000 clones, approximately 88% of them seen only once. The sequencing sample was made of peripheral blood. The receptors were sampled from a woman aged 70 to 79 with active COVID-19. CDR3s include the opening cysteine and the closing phenylalanine or tryptophan. The D gene is left open where the match is weak. Only some rows state a clone size, as once, few, many or a class for expanded clones.

D: NA; size: NA; V: TRBV6-5; length: 15; J: TRBJ1-6; CDR3: CASKQISSYNSPLHF; DNA: TGTGCCAGCAAACAGATTAGCTCCTATAATTCACCCCTCCACTTT
D: TRBD1; size: NA; V: TRBV5-4; length: 17; J: TRBJ1-2; CDR3: CASSRRRTGGLHYGYTF; DNA: TGTGCCAGCAGCCGACGCCGGACAGGGGGATTACACTATGGCTACACCTTC
D: NA; size: NA; V: TRBV7-8; length: 14; J: TRBJ1-2; CDR3: CASTRTGANYGYTF; DNA: TGTGCCAGCACCCGGACGGGAGCTAACTATGGCTACACCTTC
D: NA; size: NA; V: TRBV21-1; length: 17; J: TRBJ2-3; CDR3: CASSKPFTPTSTDTQYF; DNA: TGTGCCAGCAGCAAACCCTTCACCCCCACTAGCACAGATACGCAGTATTTT
D: NA; size: NA; V: TRBV19; length: 14; J: TRBJ2-2; CDR3: CASSRSPAVGELFF; DNA: TGTGCCAGTAGTAGATCTCCCGCGGTCGGGGAGCTGTTTTTT
D: TRBD1; size: large; V: TRBV6-5; length: 15; J: TRBJ2-7; CDR3: CASSYGAGGQYEQYF; DNA: TGTGCCAGCAGTTACGGGGCAGGGGGACAATACGAGCAGTACTTC
D: NA; size: NA; V: TRBV2; length: 14; J: TRBJ1-1; CDR3: CASSEDVNRAEAFF; DNA: TGTGCCAGCAGTGAAGATGTGAACAGGGCTGAAGCTTTCTTT
D: TRBD2; size: NA; V: TRBV7-2; length: 15; J: TRBJ2-2; CDR3: CASSETSGGQGELFF; DNA: TGTGCCAGCAGCGAGACTAGCGGGGGGCAAGGGGAGCTGTTTTTT
D: TRBD1; size: NA; V: TRBV19; length: 15; J: TRBJ2-5; CDR3: CASSIGDRGWETQYF; DNA: TGTGCCAGTAGTATAGGGGACAGGGGATGGGAGACCCAGTACTTC
D: TRBD2; size: NA; V: TRBV28; length: 15; J: TRBJ2-3; CDR3: CASSLGDYLTDTQYF; DNA: TGTGCCAGCAGTTTAGGGGACTACCTCACAGATACGCAGTATTTT
D: NA; size: NA; V: TRBV11-2; length: 16; J: TRBJ2-6; CDR3: CASSLLTGPGANVLTF; DNA: TGTGCCAGCAGCCTACTCACAGGGCCTGGGGCCAACGTCCTGACTTTC
D: TRBD2; size: NA; V: TRBV4-3; length: 18; J: TRBJ2-3; CDR3: CASSQEGRTSGGTDTQYF; DNA: TGCGCCAGCAGCCAAGAGGGAAGGACTAGCGGGGGGACAGATACGCAGTATTTT
D: TRBD2; size: once; V: TRBV14; length: 13; J: TRBJ2-5; CDR3: CASGGVQQETQYF; DNA: TGTGCCAGCGGGGGGGTTCAACAAGAGACCCAGTACTTC
D: TRBD2; size: NA; V: TRBV2; length: 18; J: TRBJ2-7; CDR3: CASRRRAPQRGGSYEQYF; DNA: TGTGCCAGCAGAAGGAGGGCCCCCCAGCGGGGGGGGTCCTACGAGCAGTACTTC
D: TRBD1; size: NA; V: TRBV5-8; length: 14; J: TRBJ2-2; CDR3: CAGRTGIRTGELFF; DNA: TGTGCCGGTCGGACAGGGATTCGTACCGGGGAGCTGTTTTTT
D: NA; size: NA; V: TRBV18; length: 14; J: TRBJ2-7; CDR3: CASSPAGGTYEQYF; DNA: TGTGCCAGCTCACCTGCAGGGGGGACCTACGAGCAGTACTTC
D: TRBD2; size: once; V: TRBV3-1/TRBV3-2; length: 17; J: TRBJ2-7; CDR3: CASSRSLAGGSSYEQYF; DNA: TGTGCCAGCAGCCGATCTCTAGCGGGGGGTAGCTCCTACGAGCAGTACTTC
D: TRBD1; size: NA; V: TRBV19; length: 16; J: TRBJ2-1; CDR3: CASSIGGQGAGNEQFF; DNA: TGTGCCAGTAGTATAGGGGGACAGGGGGCTGGCAATGAGCAGTTCTTC
D: NA; size: NA; V: TRBV27; length: 16; J: TRBJ1-5; CDR3: CASSLLPAYSNQPQHF; DNA: TGTGCCAGCAGTTTACTTCCAGCGTATAGCAATCAGCCCCAGCATTTT
D: NA; size: NA; V: TRBV9; length: 15; J: TRBJ1-5; CDR3: CASSMGGYSNQPQHF; DNA: TGTGCCAGCAGCATGGGGGGTTATAGCAATCAGCCCCAGCATTTT
D: TRBD1; size: NA; V: TRBV7-9; length: 13; J: TRBJ2-5; CDR3: CASSAQGEETQYF; DNA: TGTGCCAGCAGCGCCCAGGGGGAAGAGACCCAGTACTTC
D: NA; size: NA; V: TRBV5-8; length: 15; J: TRBJ1-1; CDR3: CASSLVPGSNTEAFF; DNA: TGTGCCAGCAGCTTGGTTCCCGGGAGCAACACTGAAGCTTTCTTT
D: NA; size: NA; V: TRBV29-1; length: 12; J: TRBJ2-7; CDR3: CSVETNTYEQYF; DNA: TGCAGCGTTGAAACAAATACCTACGAGCAGTACTTC
D: TRBD1; size: once; V: TRBV19; length: 15; J: TRBJ2-1; CDR3: CASSISRTGPREQFF; DNA: TGTGCCAGTAGTATATCGCGGACAGGCCCAAGGGAGCAGTTCTTC
D: TRBD1; size: NA; V: TRBV6-5; length: 16; J: TRBJ1-1; CDR3: CASSYGQGARNTEAFF; DNA: TGTGCCAGCAGTTACGGACAGGGGGCGAGGAACACTGAAGCTTTCTTT
D: TRBD2; size: NA; V: TRBV7-3; length: 16; J: TRBJ2-1; CDR3: CASTHSGAEGYNEQFF; DNA: TGTGCCAGCACCCATAGCGGGGCCGAGGGCTACAATGAGCAGTTCTTC
D: NA; size: NA; V: TRBV7-2; length: 15; J: TRBJ2-3; CDR3: CASSTDRGLTDTQYF; DNA: TGTGCCAGCAGCACGGACAGAGGACTCACAGATACGCAGTATTTT
D: NA; size: NA; V: TRBV7-7; length: 16; J: TRBJ2-6; CDR3: CASSLGATSGANVLTF; DNA: TGTGCTAGCAGCTTAGGAGCGACCTCTGGGGCCAACGTCCTGACTTTC
D: TRBD1; size: NA; V: TRBV30; length: 12; J: TRBJ1-2; CDR3: CAWSTLRGLGGF; DNA: TGTGCCTGGAGTACTCTCAGGGGGCTGGGGGGCTTC
D: TRBD1; size: NA; V: TRBV27; length: 17; J: TRBJ2-2; CDR3: CASSPYTGTGTSGELFF; DNA: TGTGCCAGCAGTCCATACACCGGGACAGGGACCTCCGGGGAGCTGTTTTTT
D: NA; size: NA; V: TRBV7-2; length: 15; J: TRBJ1-3; CDR3: CASSLARTLGNTIYF; DNA: TGTGCCAGCAGCTTAGCAAGGACACTCGGAAACACCATATATTTT
D: TRBD1; size: NA; V: TRBV2; length: 15; J: TRBJ1-2; CDR3: CASSYSDRGGWGYTF; DNA: TGTGCCAGCAGTTACTCCGACAGGGGGGGATGGGGCTACACCTTC
D: TRBD1; size: NA; V: TRBV4-2; length: 14; J: TRBJ1-2; CDR3: CASSLRRQGEGYTF; DNA: TGTGCCAGCAGCCTACGTCGACAGGGGGAGGGCTACACCTTC
D: TRBD1; size: NA; V: TRBV23-1; length: 19; J: TRBJ2-3; CDR3: CASSRTSGTGQSSTDTQYF; DNA: TGCGCCAGCAGTCGGACCTCGGGGACAGGCCAGTCTAGCACAGATACGCAGTATTTT
D: NA; size: NA; V: TRBV7-6; length: 17; J: TRBJ1-3; CDR3: CASSSHGPTLSGNTIYF; DNA: TGTGCCAGCAGCTCTCATGGGCCTACCCTCTCTGGAAACACCATATATTTT
D: NA; size: NA; V: TRBV11-1; length: 12; J: TRBJ2-5; CDR3: CASSLGHGTQYF; DNA: TGTGCCAGCAGCCTAGGGCATGGGACCCAGTACTTC
D: NA; size: NA; V: TRBV7-9; length: 15; J: TRBJ2-3; CDR3: CASSSSGPSTDTQYF; DNA: TGTGCCAGCAGCTCCTCAGGGCCTAGCACAGATACGCAGTATTTT
D: TRBD1; size: NA; V: TRBV3-1/TRBV3-2; length: 14; J: TRBJ2-2; CDR3: CASSVLTGTGELFF; DNA: TGTGCCAGCAGCGTCCTGACAGGGACCGGGGAGCTGTTTTTT
D: TRBD1; size: NA; V: TRBV2; length: 15; J: TRBJ1-5; CDR3: CASRRNYRGDQPQHF; DNA: TGTGCCAGCAGGAGAAATTACAGGGGAGATCAGCCCCAGCATTTT
D: TRBD1; size: NA; V: TRBV2; length: 13; J: TRBJ2-7; CDR3: CATTQGTLYEQYF; DNA: TGTGCCACTACACAGGGGACCCTCTACGAGCAGTACTTC
D: NA; size: NA; V: TRBV19; length: 15; J: TRBJ2-1; CDR3: CASSIGGGSYNEQFF; DNA: TGTGCCAGTAGTATAGGGGGAGGCTCCTACAATGAGCAGTTCTTC
D: NA; size: NA; V: TRBV6-5; length: 14; J: TRBJ1-5; CDR3: CASSSQTGNQPQHF; DNA: TGTGCCAGCAGTTCCCAGACAGGCAATCAGCCCCAGCATTTT
D: NA; size: NA; V: TRBV14; length: 17; J: TRBJ2-1; CDR3: CASSRTGGGTSYNEQFF; DNA: TGTGCCAGCAGCCGCACGGGTGGGGGGACTTCCTACAATGAGCAGTTCTTC
D: TRBD1; size: NA; V: TRBV30; length: 15; J: TRBJ1-1; CDR3: CAWNPGQGLSTEAFF; DNA: TGTGCCTGGAACCCTGGACAGGGTCTTTCCACTGAAGCTTTCTTT
D: TRBD2; size: NA; V: TRBV4-1; length: 16; J: TRBJ2-1; CDR3: CASSQEPSGGAEKQFF; DNA: TGCGCCAGCAGCCAAGAACCGAGCGGGGGGGCCGAGAAGCAGTTCTTC
D: TRBD2; size: NA; V: TRBV7-3; length: 13; J: TRBJ2-1; CDR3: CASRGLPDNEQFF; DNA: TGTGCCAGCAGGGGACTACCGGACAATGAGCAGTTCTTC
D: NA; size: NA; V: TRBV19; length: 11; J: TRBJ2-3; CDR3: CASSSADTQYF; DNA: TGTGCCAGTAGTTCCGCGGATACGCAGTATTTT
D: NA; size: NA; V: TRBV29-1; length: 13; J: TRBJ1-1; CDR3: CSVGRNMNTEAFF; DNA: TGCAGCGTTGGCAGAAACATGAACACTGAAGCTTTCTTT
D: TRBD1; size: NA; V: TRBV19; length: 13; J: TRBJ2-7; CDR3: CATRGQLSYEQYF; DNA: TGTGCCACTAGGGGACAGCTATCCTACGAGCAGTACTTC
D: TRBD2; size: NA; V: TRBV2; length: 17; J: TRBJ2-3; CDR3: CASSVLAGGPSTDTQYF; DNA: TGTGCCAGCAGCGTACTAGCGGGGGGGCCTTCCACAGATACGCAGTATTTT
D: NA; size: NA; V: TRBV2; length: 12; J: TRBJ2-7; CDR3: CASSPPLVEQYF; DNA: TGTGCCAGCAGTCCCCCTCTTGTCGAGCAGTACTTC
D: TRBD1; size: NA; V: TRBV2; length: 14; J: TRBJ1-3; CDR3: CASMDRISGNTIYF; DNA: TGTGCCAGCATGGACAGGATCTCTGGAAACACCATATATTTT
D: NA; size: NA; V: TRBV12-3/TRBV12-4; length: 13; J: TRBJ2-7; CDR3: CASMGYSGYEQYF; DNA: TGTGCCAGCATGGGTTATTCAGGCTACGAGCAGTACTTC
D: NA; size: NA; V: TRBV2; length: 14; J: TRBJ1-2; CDR3: CASTLTGANYGYTF; DNA: TGTGCCAGCACCTTAACAGGCGCTAACTATGGCTACACCTTC
D: NA; size: NA; V: TRBV7-3; length: 13; J: TRBJ1-1; CDR3: CASSLTGGTEAFF; DNA: TGTGCCAGCAGCTTAACAGGGGGCACTGAAGCTTTCTTT
D: NA; size: NA; V: TRBV7-8; length: 17; J: TRBJ2-3; CDR3: CASSLEDGGAGADTQYF; DNA: TGTGCCAGCAGCTTGGAAGATGGGGGGGCCGGGGCAGATACGCAGTATTTT
D: TRBD1; size: NA; V: TRBV5-1; length: 16; J: TRBJ2-5; CDR3: CASSLAIQGYEETQYF; DNA: TGCGCCAGCAGCTTAGCAATACAGGGGTATGAAGAGACCCAGTACTTC
D: NA; size: NA; V: TRBV11-2; length: 13; J: TRBJ1-1; CDR3: CASSLARATEAFF; DNA: TGTGCCAGCAGCTTAGCCAGGGCCACTGAAGCTTTCTTT
D: NA; size: NA; V: TRBV30; length: 18; J: TRBJ2-2; CDR3: CAWTYEYGQFGNTGELFF; DNA: TGTGCCTGGACCTATGAGTACGGACAGTTTGGCAACACCGGGGAGCTGTTTTTT